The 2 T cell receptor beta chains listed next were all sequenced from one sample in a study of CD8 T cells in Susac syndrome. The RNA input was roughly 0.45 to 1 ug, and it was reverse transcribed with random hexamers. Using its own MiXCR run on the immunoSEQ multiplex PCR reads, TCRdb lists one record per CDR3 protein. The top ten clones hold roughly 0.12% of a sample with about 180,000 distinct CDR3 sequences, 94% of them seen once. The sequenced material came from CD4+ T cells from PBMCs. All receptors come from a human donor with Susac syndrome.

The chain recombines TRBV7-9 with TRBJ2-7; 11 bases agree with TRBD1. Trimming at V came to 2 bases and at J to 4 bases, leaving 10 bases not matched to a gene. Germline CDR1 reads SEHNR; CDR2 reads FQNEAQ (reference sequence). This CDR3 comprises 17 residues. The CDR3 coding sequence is TGTGCCAGCAGCTTAACGGTTGGCGGGACAGGGGGTTACGAGCAGTACTTC. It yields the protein CASSLTVGGTGGYEQYF.

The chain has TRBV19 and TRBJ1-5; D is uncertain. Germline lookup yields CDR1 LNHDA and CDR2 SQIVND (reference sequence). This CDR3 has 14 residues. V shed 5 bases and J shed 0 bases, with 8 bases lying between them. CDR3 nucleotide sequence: TGTGCCAGTAGTGGACCGCTTAGCAATCAGCCCCAGCATTTT. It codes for CASSGPLSNQPQHF.